The rows below give T cell receptor beta chains drawn from one sample of a study of beta chain features in type 1 diabetes. Profiling relied on immunoSEQ multiplex PCR, and the TCRdb table lists in-frame clones only, not all of them. This table holds roughly 400,000 clones, more than 13% found once. Sequencing was done on a sample of naive CD4+ T cells from blood. The receptor source for this set is a woman aged 18-29 years in good health. Each CDR3 is given with its conserved first and last residue. Fields, in order: clone size, D gene, V gene, J gene, CDR3 protein, CDR3 DNA. D genes are given only for firm matches. Expanded clones are given a class, and other clones once, few, many or no size at all.

few	TRBD2	TRBV15	TRBJ2-3	CATSRDPGGTDTQYF	TGTGCCACCAGCAGAGACCCGGGAGGAACAGATACGCAGTATTTT
-	TRBD2	TRBV10-3	TRBJ2-2	CAISEPGTSGRPTGELFF	TGTGCCATCAGTGAGCCGGGGACTAGCGGGAGGCCCACCGGGGAGCTGTTTTTT
-	TRBD2	TRBV2	TRBJ2-1	CASSGGTSGYNEQFF	TGTGCCAGCAGTGGGGGTACTAGCGGATACAATGAGCAGTTCTTC
few	TRBD1	TRBV5-4	TRBJ2-5	CASSIPTGGRETQYF	TGTGCCAGCAGCATCCCGACAGGGGGTAGAGAGACCCAGTACTTC
-	-	TRBV7-9	TRBJ1-4	CASSSERGVPENEKLFF	TGTGCCAGCAGCTCAGAGCGGGGGGTCCCGGAGAATGAAAAACTGTTTTTT
few	TRBD1	TRBV5-4	TRBJ2-1	CASSRMGQGKEQFF	TGTGCCAGCAGCCGTATGGGACAGGGTAAGGAGCAGTTCTTC
-	TRBD1	TRBV7-2	TRBJ2-7	CASRPGTVTYEQYF	TGTGCCAGCAGACCCGGGACAGTGACCTACGAGCAGTACTTC
-	TRBD1	TRBV6-5	TRBJ2-7	CASSYSGTGDEQYF	TGTGCCAGCAGTTACTCGGGGACAGGGGACGAGCAGTACTTC
-	TRBD1	TRBV15	TRBJ2-1	CATSSPGQGLDEQFF	TGTGCCACCAGCTCTCCGGGACAGGGGTTGGATGAGCAGTTCTTC
few	TRBD2	TRBV5-1	TRBJ2-3	CASSLARLAGLRTDTQYF	TGCGCCAGCAGCTTGGCCAGGTTAGCGGGACTTAGGACAGATACGCAGTATTTT
few	-	TRBV7-3	TRBJ1-1	CASSSGMNTEAFF	TGTGCCAGCAGCTCGGGAATGAACACTGAAGCTTTCTTT
-	TRBD2	TRBV2	TRBJ2-7	CARTRRGEYEQYF	TGTGCCAGAACACGACGGGGGGAATACGAGCAGTACTTC
few	TRBD1	TRBV18	TRBJ1-2	CASSFRDSPLYGYTF	TGTGCCAGCTCATTCCGGGACAGCCCTCTTTATGGCTACACCTTC
-	TRBD1	TRBV29-1	TRBJ1-1	CSAGTGRTSIAFF	TGCAGCGCTGGGACAGGGCGAACGTCAATCGCTTTCTTT
few	-	TRBV7-2	TRBJ1-6	CASSLWGPRDSPLHF	TGTGCCAGCAGCTTGTGGGGGCCGCGAGATTCACCCCTCCACTTT
-	-	TRBV7-2	TRBJ1-1	CASSLGRERGSTEAFF	TGTGCCAGCAGCCTTGGGAGGGAGCGTGGCAGCACTGAAGCTTTCTTT
few	-	TRBV12-5	TRBJ2-7	CASGLNVDSPYF	TGTGCTAGTGGTTTGAACGTCGACTCACCGTACTTC
-	-	TRBV30	TRBJ2-1	CAWSGQLSSGLIF	TGTGCCTGGAGTGGGCAACTCTCAAGCGGCTTGATCTTC
-	TRBD1	TRBV28	TRBJ2-4	CASSPGQLAKNIQYF	TGTGCCAGCAGTCCGGGACAGCTAGCCAAAAACATTCAGTACTTC
-	-	TRBV7-6	TRBJ2-3	CASSLAGRGKVADTQYF	TGTGCCAGCAGCTTAGCGGGTCGGGGGAAGGTCGCAGATACGCAGTATTTT
-	-	TRBV6-1	TRBJ1-1	CASSEGARVARMNTEAFF	TGTGCCAGCAGTGAAGGAGCCCGGGTTGCCAGAATGAACACTGAAGCTTTCTTT
few	TRBD2	TRBV5-6	TRBJ2-2	CASSSGTSGRMYTGELFF	TGTGCCAGCAGCTCCGGGACTAGCGGGAGAATGTACACCGGGGAGCTGTTTTTT
once	-	TRBV6-1	TRBJ1-2	CASSEEWEYGYTF	TGTGCCAGCAGTGAAGAATGGGAGTATGGCTACACCTTC
few	TRBD2	TRBV6-6	TRBJ2-7	CASSYASGSTDEQYF	TGTGCCAGCAGTTACGCTAGCGGGAGTACGGACGAGCAGTACTTC
-	-	TRBV7-9	TRBJ2-7	CASSLAGPVSYEQYF	TGTGCCAGCAGCTTAGCGGGGCCTGTTTCCTACGAGCAGTACTTC
few	-	TRBV27	TRBJ2-7	CASNANRVSYEQYF	TGTGCCAGCAATGCGAACAGGGTCTCCTACGAGCAGTACTTC
few	-	TRBV30	TRBJ1-3	CAWSVLGVGDF	TGTGCCTGGAGTGTACTCGGTGTCGGAGATTTT
few	-	TRBV27	TRBJ1-5	CASSAVQAPLGQPQHF	TGTGCCAGCAGTGCGGTACAGGCCCCACTGGGACAGCCCCAGCATTTT
few	TRBD2	TRBV9	TRBJ2-1	CASSVAGGPYNEQFF	TGTGCCAGCAGCGTAGCGGGAGGACCATACAATGAGCAGTTCTTC
-	-	TRBV7-3	TRBJ1-4	CASSRRGQNEKLFF	TGTGCCAGCAGCCGCCGTGGGCAAAATGAAAAACTGTTTTTT
-	-	TRBV6-4	TRBJ2-1	CASTRQVEQFF	TGTGCCAGCACTCGACAGGTTGAGCAGTTCTTC
-	TRBD2	TRBV10-2	TRBJ2-5	CASSERTSRGETQYF	TGCGCCAGCAGTGAGCGGACTAGCCGGGGAGAGACCCAGTACTTC
-	TRBD1	TRBV7-6	TRBJ2-2	CASSPRQGGTGELFF	TGTGCCAGCAGCCCTCGACAGGGCGGTACCGGGGAGCTGTTTTTT
-	-	TRBV30	TRBJ1-1	CAWKSFEGGTEAFF	TGTGCCTGGAAAAGCTTTGAAGGGGGCACTGAAGCTTTCTTT
few	-	TRBV29-1	TRBJ2-3	CSASRGSDTQYF	TGCAGCGCTTCTAGGGGGAGTGATACGCAGTATTTT
few	-	TRBV2	TRBJ2-5	CASSPVLAVETQYF	TGTGCCAGCAGTCCCGTGTTAGCGGTAGAGACCCAGTACTTC
once	TRBD1	TRBV28	TRBJ1-5	CASSRTGLNQPQHF	TGTGCCAGCAGCCGGACAGGGCTAAATCAGCCCCAGCATTTT
few	-	TRBV15	TRBJ1-4	CATSRDLGAGLEKLFF	TGTGCCACCAGCAGAGATCTAGGGGCAGGATTAGAAAAACTGTTTTTT
few	TRBD2	TRBV5-1	TRBJ2-5	CASAPSGRAKETQYF	TGCGCCAGCGCCCCTAGCGGGAGGGCAAAGGAGACCCAGTACTTC
-	-	TRBV18	TRBJ2-1	CASSPPAREQFF	TGTGCCAGCTCACCACCGGCACGTGAGCAGTTCTTC
-	-	TRBV7-3	TRBJ2-1	CASSSQKAADHNEQFF	TGTGCCAGCAGCTCCCAGAAAGCGGCAGACCACAATGAGCAGTTCTTC
-	-	TRBV27	TRBJ1-1	CASSFPTGKAFF	TGTGCCAGCAGTTTCCCAACAGGGAAAGCTTTCTTT
-	TRBD1	TRBV18	TRBJ1-1	CASSLDRERTEAFF	TGTGCCAGCTCACTAGACAGGGAGAGGACTGAAGCTTTCTTT
-	-	TRBV7-2	TRBJ2-7	CASSPRGTYEQYF	TGTGCCAGCAGCCCGCGCGGGACCTACGAGCAGTACTTC
-	TRBD1	TRBV29-1	TRBJ2-1	CSLRDRGYNEQFF	TGCAGCCTAAGGGACAGGGGCTACAATGAGCAGTTCTTC
few	TRBD1	TRBV30	TRBJ1-1	CAWSDRNRGPLTEAFF	TGTGCCTGGAGTGACCGGAACAGGGGCCCCCTCACTGAAGCTTTCTTT
-	-	TRBV12-5	TRBJ1-1	CASGEGGSTEAFF	TGTGCTAGTGGCGAAGGTGGGAGCACTGAAGCTTTCTTT
few	-	TRBV29-1	TRBJ2-7	CSVDGRDLYEQYF	TGCAGCGTTGACGGGAGAGATCTGTACGAGCAGTACTTC
few	-	TRBV5-1	TRBJ1-1	CASSAQSSNTEAFF	TGCGCCAGCAGCGCACAGTCCTCGAACACTGAAGCTTTCTTT
few	-	TRBV25-1	TRBJ2-2	CASSDPGFITGELFF	TGTGCCAGCAGTGATCCGGGTTTCATAACCGGGGAGCTGTTTTTT
-	-	TRBV9	TRBJ2-1	CASSPRDIRSNEQFF	TGTGCCAGCAGCCCGCGGGATATCAGATCCAATGAGCAGTTCTTC
-	-	TRBV6-6	TRBJ2-5	CASSPRPETQYF	TGTGCCAGCAGTCCGAGGCCCGAGACCCAGTACTTC
few	-	TRBV7-2	TRBJ2-1	CASSLAGGRKFF	TGTGCCAGCAGCTTAGCTGGTGGGAGAAAGTTCTTC
-	-	TRBV30	TRBJ1-1	CAWIAVVAFF	TGTGCCTGGATCGCGGTGGTGGCTTTCTTT
few	-	TRBV4-2	TRBJ2-5	CASSHGLLLQETQYF	TGTGCCAGCAGCCATGGGCTTCTTCTGCAAGAGACCCAGTACTTC
few	-	TRBV18	TRBJ2-7	CASSPGANPLDEQYF	TGTGCCAGCTCACCAGGGGCTAACCCCCTGGACGAGCAGTACTTC
-	-	TRBV21-1	TRBJ2-5	CASSTTRGLLEETQYF	TGTGCCAGCAGCACTACAAGGGGTCTTCTGGAAGAGACCCAGTACTTC
-	TRBD2	TRBV7-9	TRBJ2-7	CASSPSGRAYEQYF	TGTGCCAGCAGCCCGAGCGGGAGGGCATACGAGCAGTACTTC
few	-	TRBV2	TRBJ1-3	CASSDKGASGNTIYF	TGTGCCAGCAGTGATAAGGGAGCCTCTGGAAACACCATATATTTT